This TCR beta chain was profiled in a study of T cell responses to AZD1222 COVID-19 vaccine. Study results and caveats: Just a handful of people given AZD1222 tested seropositive at baseline.

Worth noting for this clone: Its antigen is unknown.

Germline lookup yields CDR1 MNHEY and CDR2 SVGAGI. V was clipped by 6 bases and J by 2 bases; unmatched bases: 5. CDR3 length: 14 amino acids. The assay was immunoSEQ multiplex PCR, and TCRdb's table has in-frame clones only and misses some. The profile shows approximately 110,000 clones, approximately 83% of them singletons. V and J are TRBV6-5 and TRBJ1-1; 8 bases agree with TRBD1. This material consisted of peripheral blood, taken on day 0 of AZD1222 vaccination. This receptor was identified in an adult in good health. In DNA form, the CDR3 reads TGTGCCAGCAGGGTTGACAGGGGAAACACTGAAGCTTTCTTT. It yields the protein CASRVDRGNTEAFF.